This T cell receptor beta chain appears in the sequencing data of a study of naive and memory T cell subsets. Two oligonucleotides, mixed equimolar, formed the beta constant-region primer covering TRBC1 and TRBC2. The ligated cDNA underwent four PCR rounds using SP2 and nested alpha and beta constant-region primers. In TCRdb, the UMI-ligation and nested PCR reads were re-called with MiXCR into one record per CDR3 protein. Of under 150,000 distinct CDR3 sequences listed, about 20% are singletons. Study-wide results and caveats: A few larger clonotypes appeared in naive repertoires, especially CD8, possibly memory cells re-expressing CD45RA.

Concerning this clonotype itself: Antigen unknown.

The CDR3 length is 13 residues. V lost 3 bases and J 3 bases, leaving 9 bases between the germline ends. The TCR was taken from a human donor in good health. Specimen: naive CD8+ T cells from blood. The chain links TRBV12-3 or TRBV12-4 to TRBJ2-7, with unresolved D. The CDR3 reads CASSFMGYYEQYF. CDR3 in DNA: TGTGCCAGCAGTTTCATGGGGTACTACGAGCAGTACTTC.